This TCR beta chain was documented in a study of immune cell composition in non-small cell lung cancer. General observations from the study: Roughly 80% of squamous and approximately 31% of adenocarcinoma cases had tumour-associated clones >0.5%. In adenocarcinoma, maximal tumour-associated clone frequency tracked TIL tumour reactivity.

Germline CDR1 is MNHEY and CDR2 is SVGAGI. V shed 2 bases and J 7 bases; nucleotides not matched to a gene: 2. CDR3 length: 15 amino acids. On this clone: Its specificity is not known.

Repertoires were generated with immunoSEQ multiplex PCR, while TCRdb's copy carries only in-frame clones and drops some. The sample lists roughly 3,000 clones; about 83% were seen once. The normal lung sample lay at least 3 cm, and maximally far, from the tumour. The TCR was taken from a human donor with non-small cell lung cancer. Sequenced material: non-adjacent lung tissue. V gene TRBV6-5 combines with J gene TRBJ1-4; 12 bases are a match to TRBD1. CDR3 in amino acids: CASSYGTGGSEKLFF. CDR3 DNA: TGTGCCAGCAGTTACGGGACAGGGGGCTCTGAAAAACTGTTTTTT.